These 21 T cell receptor beta chains originate from one sample sequenced in a study of T cell responses to AZD1222 COVID-19 vaccine. Libraries were prepared by immunoSEQ multiplex PCR; TCRdb keeps only in-frame clonotypes and omits some of them. The sample comprises about 120,000 clones, 85% to 95% of which are singletons, and roughly 1.8% rests with the top ten. Source: peripheral blood, taken on day 0 of AZD1222 vaccination. These receptors were taken from an adult in good health.

This clone was counted only a few times. This specimen includes other DNA sequences encoding the same CDR3. The chain combines TRBV11-3 with TRBJ2-5; D remains ambiguous. The germline V gene has CDR1 SGHNT and CDR2 YENEEA. Deletions cut 1 base from V and 2 bases from J, with 8 bases between. The CDR3 has 14 amino acids. The CDR3 loop is CASSLGTDQETQYF. As DNA, the CDR3 is TGTGCCAGCAGCTTAGGTACAGATCAAGAGACCCAGTACTTC.

The chain couples TRBV9 to TRBJ2-7; 9 positions agree with TRBD2. Looked up from germline, CDR1 is SGDLS and CDR2 is YYNGEE. The J segment lost 3 bases and the V segment lost 0 bases, leaving 4 bases of the junction unmatched. CDR3 length: 15 residues. CDR3 amino acids: CASSVAGTSFYEQYF. The CDR3 region has the DNA TGTGCCAGCAGCGTAGCTGGGACTAGCTTCTACGAGCAGTACTTC. The full variable domain, completed using reference TRBV9 and TRBJ2-7, is DSGVTQTPKHLITATGQRVTLRCSPRSGDLSVYWYQQSLDQGLQFLIQYYNGEERAKGNILERFSAQQFPDLHSELNLSSLELGDSALYFCASSVAGTSFYEQYFGPGTRLTVT.

V is TRBV5-4 and J is TRBJ2-7; a possible D gene is TRBD2 (5 bases). Germline CDR1 SGHNT, CDR2 YYREEE (reference sequence). The CDR3 length is 15 residues. With 4 bases removed from V and 0 bases from J, the gap between germline ends came to 14 bases. The CDR3 DNA reads TGTGCCAGCAGCACGGGAAGTTTTAGCTCCTACGAGCAGTACTTC. Amino acids: CASSTGSFSSYEQYF.

This clone has just one count. The CDR3 DNA is TGCGCCAGCAGCTTCACAGGGGGCGAGAACACTGAAGCTTTCTTT. It encodes CASSFTGGENTEAFF. The chain combines TRBV5-1 with TRBJ1-1; 9 bases are a match to TRBD1. Looked up from germline, CDR1 is SGHRS and CDR2 is YFSETQ. The junction had 3 bases not matched to a gene; V was cut back by 2 bases and J by 1 base. The CDR3 has 15 amino acids.

The chain employs TRBV9 and TRBJ1-2, with D perhaps matching TRBD1 (5 bases). The ends were cut back, 4 bases at V and 4 bases at J, with 11 bases in the middle. Germline loops: CDR1 SGDLS, CDR2 YYNGEE. The CDR3 runs to 13 residues. CDR3 DNA sequence: TGTGCCAGCAGCCAGGGACGGCTCTATGGCTACACCTTC. Amino acids: CASSQGRLYGYTF.

Concerning this clone: Different DNA sequences within this sample yield the same CDR3. The chain carries TRBV27 and TRBJ2-2, with D perhaps assigned TRBD1 or TRBD2 (5 bases each). The CDR3 is 13 amino acids. V was clipped by 2 bases and J by 4 bases, with 5 bases between them. Germline CDR1 MNHEY, CDR2 SMNVEV (reference sequence). The CDR3 is CASSLGGTGELFF. CDR3 coding DNA: TGTGCCAGCAGTTTAGGGGGCACCGGGGAGCTGTTTTTT.

This chain joins TRBV30 and TRBJ2-1, with TRBD2 identical over 9 bases. CDR3 length: 15 residues. CDR1 GTSNPN and CDR2 SVGIG come from the germline V gene (reference sequence). Losses at the gene ends were 3 bases for V and 0 bases for J; bases not matched to a gene: 3. CDR3 bases: TGTGCCTGGAGCAGACTAGCGGACTCCTACAATGAGCAGTTCTTC. Its translation is CAWSRLADSYNEQFF.

The chain couples TRBV6-2 or TRBV6-3 to TRBJ1-1, with unresolved D. Trimming pared 2 bases from V and 8 bases from J, leaving 15 bases between. Germline values: CDR1 MNHEY, CDR2 SVGEGT. The CDR3 is 14 residues long. The CDR3 reads CASSYAQIVGEAFF. CDR3 sequence (DNA): TGTGCCAGCAGTTACGCTCAAATCGTAGGGGAAGCTTTCTTT.

The chain recombines TRBV3-1 (or the pseudogene TRBV3-2) with TRBJ1-3; D unresolved. The germline V and J ends were trimmed by 1 base and 6 bases, with 7 bases remaining between them. Germline V gene data show CDR1 as LGHDT and CDR2 as YNNKEL (reference sequence). The CDR3 contains 13 residues. The CDR3 spells CASSQGFANTIYF. For the CDR3, the DNA is TGTGCCAGCAGCCAAGGGTTCGCAAACACCATATATTTT.

J is TRBJ2-2 and V is TRBV18; the match to TRBD1 covers 7 bases. Germline V gene sequence: CDR1 KGHSH, CDR2 LQKENI. V gave up 4 bases and J gave up 4 bases; unmatched junction bases: 6. CDR3 length equals 15 residues. The CDR3 loop reads CASSRRQGTTGELFF. CDR3 DNA sequence: TGTGCCAGCTCACGCAGACAGGGAACCACCGGGGAGCTGTTTTTT.

This chain links TRBV2 with TRBJ2-5; no firm D call. The CDR3 runs to 12 residues. V lost 6 bases and J lost 0, with 5 bases in between. The germline V gene has CDR1 SNHLY and CDR2 FYNNEI. The CDR3 region has the DNA TGTGCCAGCAGAAGACACCAAGAGACCCAGTACTTC. It yields the protein CASRRHQETQYF.

The CDR3 coding sequence is TGTGCCAGCAGCGCTACAGGGGACACTGAAGCTTTCTTT. Translating it yields CASSATGDTEAFF. This rearrangement joins TRBV7-6 to TRBJ1-1; 7 bases fit TRBD1. Germline-derived CDR1 and CDR2 are SGHVS and FNYEAQ. V lost 5 bases, J lost 3 bases, and 3 bases stayed unmatched. The CDR3 is 13 residues long.

This sequence joins TRBV6-5 and TRBJ1-1; 9 bases agree with TRBD1. V lost 6 bases to trimming and J lost 6 bases; unmatched junction nucleotides: 8. The CDR3 totals 14 residues. The V gene's germline CDR1 is MNHEY and CDR2 SVGAGI. CDR3 region: CASRGGQGIAEAFF. The CDR3 region has the DNA TGTGCCAGCAGGGGAGGACAGGGGATCGCTGAAGCTTTCTTT.

The genes are TRBV5-6 and TRBJ2-7; tentatively, D is TRBD2 (5 bases). Germline V gene data show CDR1 as SGHDT and CDR2 as YYEEEE. The CDR3 is 12 amino acids. Trimming left V 2 bases short and J 7 bases short, with 10 bases between. The CDR3 loop is CASSLRRGEQYF. CDR3 sequence (DNA): TGTGCCAGCAGCTTACGTCGGGGAGAGCAGTACTTC.

The chain links TRBV6-5 to TRBJ2-1; TRBD1 or TRBD2 may be the D gene (5 bases each). Germline V gene data show CDR1 as MNHEY and CDR2 as SVGAGI. V was cut by 0 bases and J by 6 bases, with 15 bases left in between. The CDR3 totals 16 residues. The DNA for the CDR3 is TGTGCCAGCAGTTACTCGTCGGGGCAGGGCCTCAATGAGCAGTTCTTC. Amino acid sequence: CASSYSSGQGLNEQFF.

In DNA, the CDR3 is TGTGCCAGCTCGTCGCGGGACAGGCGGAAGGGCCTCCTAAGCTCCTATAATTCACCCCTCCACTTT. It codes for CASSSRDRRKGLLSSYNSPLHF. This rearrangement joins TRBV18 to TRBJ1-6, with 8 bases aligning to TRBD1. The CDR3 totals 22 residues. CDR1 and CDR2 from the germline V gene are KGHSH and LQKENI. Losses at the gene ends were 6 bases for V and 0 bases for J; bases not matched to a gene: 22.

The chain joins TRBV5-1 to TRBJ2-7, with 7 bases matching TRBD1. Germline values: CDR1 SGHRS, CDR2 YFSETQ. The ends lost 4 bases at V and 7 bases at J; junction bases unmatched: 14. This CDR3 is built from 15 residues. Here the CDR3 DNA reads TGCGCCAGCAGCATTGGGACGGGACAGACCATGGAGCAGTACTTC. Translation gives CASSIGTGQTMEQYF.

The chain combines TRBV5-1 with TRBJ2-3; 10 bases align to TRBD2. This CDR3 spans 15 amino acids. Germline values: CDR1 SGHRS, CDR2 YFSETQ. Unmatched junction bases numbered 5, after V lost 4 bases and J lost 3 bases. CDR3 bases: TGCGCCAGCAGCGAACAACTAGCGGGAACAGATACGCAGTATTTT. This sequence encodes CASSEQLAGTDTQYF. Full variable domain (remainder filled in from reference TRBV5-1 and TRBJ2-3): KAGVTQTPRYLIKTRGQQVTLSCSPISGHRSVSWYQQTPGQGLQFLFEYFSETQRNKGNFPGRFSGRQFSNSRSEMNVSTLELGDSALYLCASSEQLAGTDTQYFGPGTRLTVL.

The rearrangement uses TRBV18 and TRBJ2-3, with 12 positions matching TRBD2. Germline V gene lookup returns CDR1 KGHSH and CDR2 LQKENI. Trimming took 3 bases from V and 2 from J; bases not matched to a gene: 6. This CDR3 is built from 17 residues. The CDR3 sequence: CASSPMGLAGNTDTQYF. CDR3 bases: TGTGCCAGCTCACCGATGGGACTAGCGGGCAACACAGATACGCAGTATTTT.

This clone has just one count. The chain uses TRBV30 and TRBJ2-7; D possibly corresponds to TRBD1 (6 bases). The germline V gene has CDR1 GTSNPN and CDR2 SVGIG (reference sequence). V lost 3 bases and J 4 bases, leaving 10 bases between the germline ends. CDR3 length: 12 amino acids. CDR3: CAWSGQGYEQYF. CDR3 sequence (DNA): TGTGCCTGGAGCGGCCAGGGGTACGAGCAGTACTTC.

As for this clone: This sample includes further DNA sequences coding for the same CDR3. The V call is TRBV27, the J call TRBJ1-1; D perhaps matches TRBD1 (6 bases). V lost 6 bases and J lost 2, with 19 bases in between. The CDR3 consists of 16 residues. The germline gives CDR1 MNHEY, CDR2 SMNVEV (reference sequence). The CDR3 DNA reads as TGTGCCAGCAGCCCGGGGCAGGGGATACCAAACACTGAAGCTTTCTTT. Translation: CASSPGQGIPNTEAFF.